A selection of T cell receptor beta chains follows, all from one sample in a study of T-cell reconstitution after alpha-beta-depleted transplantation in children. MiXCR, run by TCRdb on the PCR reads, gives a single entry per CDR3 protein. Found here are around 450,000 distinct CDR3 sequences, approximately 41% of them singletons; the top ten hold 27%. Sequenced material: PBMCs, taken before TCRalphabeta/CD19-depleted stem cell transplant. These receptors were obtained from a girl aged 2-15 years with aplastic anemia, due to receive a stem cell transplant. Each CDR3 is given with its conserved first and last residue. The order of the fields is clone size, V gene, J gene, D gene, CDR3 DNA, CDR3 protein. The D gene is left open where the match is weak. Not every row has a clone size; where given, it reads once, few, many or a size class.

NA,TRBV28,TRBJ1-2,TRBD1,TGTGCCAGCACCCGGGACAGGGGAAGACTTAGTGGCTACACCTTC,CASTRDRGRLSGYTF
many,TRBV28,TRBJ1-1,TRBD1,TGTGCCAGCAGCTTGCCTCACAGGGGGCGAGATACTGAAGCTTTCTTT,CASSLPHRGRDTEAFF
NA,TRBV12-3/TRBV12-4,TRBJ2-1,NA,TGTGCCAGCACTGTCCTCTTTTTGGAGCTGACCTACAATGAGCAGTTCTTC,CASTVLFLELTYNEQFF
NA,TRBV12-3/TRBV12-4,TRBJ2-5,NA,TGTGCCAGCACCCAGAACCAAGAGACCCAGTACTTC,CASTQNQETQYF
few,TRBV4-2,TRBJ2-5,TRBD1,TGTGCCAGCAGCCGGGACAGGACGCAAGAGACCCAGTACTTC,CASSRDRTQETQYF
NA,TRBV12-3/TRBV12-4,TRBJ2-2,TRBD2,TGTGCCAGCAGTTTGGGGACTAGGGGCATCGGGCAGCTGTTTTTT,CASSLGTRGIGQLFF
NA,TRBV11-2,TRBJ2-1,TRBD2,TGTGCCAGCAGCTTAGTGGTAACTAGCGGGTTCTTGCATGAGCAGTTCTTC,CASSLVVTSGFLHEQFF
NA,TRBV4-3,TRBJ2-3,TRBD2,TGCGCCAGCAGCCAAGTAGCGGGGTACACAGATACGCAGTATTTT,CASSQVAGYTDTQYF
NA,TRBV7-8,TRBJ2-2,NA,TGTGCCAGCAGCATTAGAGTCGTCGGGGAGCTGTTTTTT,CASSIRVVGELFF
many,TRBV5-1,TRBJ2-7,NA,TGCGCCAGCAGCCCTACCAGCGGGACAAAAGTCTACGAGCAGTACTTC,CASSPTSGTKVYEQYF
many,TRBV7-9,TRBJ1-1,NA,TGTGCCAGCAGCTTCCTCGGGGGGCGCCCTGAAGCTTTCTTT,CASSFLGGRPEAFF
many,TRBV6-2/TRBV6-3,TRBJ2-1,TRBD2,TGTGCCAGCAGCTCTTATAGCGGGAGAGGTGAGCAGTTCTTC,CASSSYSGRGEQFF
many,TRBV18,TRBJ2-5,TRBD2,TGTGCCAGCTCACCCAGGACTAGCGAAGGCGGCGCCCAGTACTTC,CASSPRTSEGGAQYF
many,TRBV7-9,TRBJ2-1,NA,TGTGCCAGCAGCCCCACCAGGGGGGCTGGCGAGCAGTTCTTC,CASSPTRGAGEQFF
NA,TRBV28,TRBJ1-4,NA,TGTGCCAGCAGAGAAATGGGGTCGGGCGCTGAAAAACTGTTTTTT,CASREMGSGAEKLFF
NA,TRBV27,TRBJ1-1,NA,TGTGCCAGCAGTGCTACAGGGTCTGAAGCTTTCTTT,CASSATGSEAFF
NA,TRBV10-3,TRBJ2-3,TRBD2,TGTGCCACCGGACTAGCGGATACAGATACGCAGTATTTT,CATGLADTDTQYF
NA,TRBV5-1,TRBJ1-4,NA,TGCGCCAGCAGCTTGGTACCGACGGAAAGGGAAAAACTGTTTTTT,CASSLVPTEREKLFF
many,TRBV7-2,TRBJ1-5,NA,TGTGCCAGCAGTCGACCTTATAGCAATCAGCCCCAGCATTTT,CASSRPYSNQPQHF
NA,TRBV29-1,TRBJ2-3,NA,TGCAGCGTTGCAGGCACCTCCAGCACAGATACGCAGTATTTT,CSVAGTSSTDTQYF
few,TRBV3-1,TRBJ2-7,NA,TGTGCCAGCAGTCCTGACAGAGCCTCCTACGAGCAGTACTTC,CASSPDRASYEQYF
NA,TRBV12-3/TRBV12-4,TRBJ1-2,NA,TGTGCCAGCAGCCCCGATAATACGTGGGGTAGCTACACCTTC,CASSPDNTWGSYTF
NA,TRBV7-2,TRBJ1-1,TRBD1,TGTGCCAGCAGCTTAAGGGGACAGGAGTCGAACACTGAAGCTTTCTTT,CASSLRGQESNTEAFF
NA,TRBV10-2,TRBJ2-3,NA,TGCGCCAGCAGTGAGCCAGGGGACTTTACAGATACGCAGTATTTT,CASSEPGDFTDTQYF
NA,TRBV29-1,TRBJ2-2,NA,TGCAGCGTCGCCCGACTAGACGGCACCGGGGAGCTGTTTTTT,CSVARLDGTGELFF
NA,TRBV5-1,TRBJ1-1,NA,TGCGCCAGCAGCTTGATGGGGCCAGGGGACACTGAAGCTTTCTTT,CASSLMGPGDTEAFF
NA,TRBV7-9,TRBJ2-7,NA,TGTGCCAGCAGCTTCGTGGGAGAGCAGTACTTC,CASSFVGEQYF
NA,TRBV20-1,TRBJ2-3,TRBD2,TGCAGTGCTAGAGATATGTCTAGCGGGGGGAGGGATACGCAGTATTTT,CSARDMSSGGRDTQYF
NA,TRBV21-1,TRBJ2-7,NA,TGTGCCAGCAGTTTAAGGACTAGCGTCTACGAGCAGTACTTC,CASSLRTSVYEQYF